This T cell receptor beta chain appears in the sequencing data of a study of CD8 T cells in ankylosing spondylitis. Study results and limitations: CD8+ cells made up the disease-linked clones, which were relatively rare in peripheral blood. The study identified a TCR beta motif of several highly homologous variants that appeared characteristic of ankylosing spondylitis blood. Previously reported in reactive arthritis synovial fluid and blood were some of the motif variants.

This CDR3 is 15 amino acids long. Trimming took 4 bases from V and 7 from J, leaving 17 bases between them. This clonotype has at least ten counts. Its antigen is still unknown. TCRdb reprocessed the 5' RACE reads with MiXCR, giving one entry per CDR3 protein. Here the sample spans 250,000 to 350,000 distinct CDR3 sequences, 8% being singletons. The receptor comes from a male donor with ankylosing spondylitis. This sequence joins TRBV12-3 or TRBV12-4 and TRBJ2-1; D is perhaps TRBD2 (5 bases). The specimen was blood, either unsorted or a sorted T cell fraction (not recorded which). This chain's CDR3 is CASSSRREGWNEQFF. The CDR3 DNA reads as TGTGCCAGCAGTTCCCGAAGAGAGGGCTGGAATGAGCAGTTCTTC.